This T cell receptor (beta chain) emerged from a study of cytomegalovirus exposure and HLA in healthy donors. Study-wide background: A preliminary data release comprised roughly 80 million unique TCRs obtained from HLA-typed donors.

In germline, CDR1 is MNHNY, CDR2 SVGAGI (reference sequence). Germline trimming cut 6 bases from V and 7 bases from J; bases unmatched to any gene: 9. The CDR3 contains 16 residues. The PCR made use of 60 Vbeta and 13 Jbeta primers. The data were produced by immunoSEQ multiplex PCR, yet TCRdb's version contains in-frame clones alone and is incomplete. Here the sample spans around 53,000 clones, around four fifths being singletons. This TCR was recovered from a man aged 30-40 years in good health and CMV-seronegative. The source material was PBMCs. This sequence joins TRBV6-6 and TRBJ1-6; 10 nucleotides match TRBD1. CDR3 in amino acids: CASSPRTGGVNSPLHF. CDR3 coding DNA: TGTGCCAGCAGCCCCCGGACAGGGGGAGTGAATTCACCCCTCCACTTT.